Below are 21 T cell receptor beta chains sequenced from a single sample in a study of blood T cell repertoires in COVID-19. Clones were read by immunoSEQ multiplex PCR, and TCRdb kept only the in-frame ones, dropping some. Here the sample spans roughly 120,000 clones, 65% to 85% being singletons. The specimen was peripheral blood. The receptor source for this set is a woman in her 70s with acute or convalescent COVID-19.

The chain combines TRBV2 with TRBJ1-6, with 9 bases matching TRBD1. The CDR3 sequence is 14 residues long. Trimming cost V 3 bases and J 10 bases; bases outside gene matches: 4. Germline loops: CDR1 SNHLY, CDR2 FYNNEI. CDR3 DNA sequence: TGTGCCAGCAGTGAGGGACAGGGCAGATCACCCCTCCACTTT. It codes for CASSEGQGRSPLHF.

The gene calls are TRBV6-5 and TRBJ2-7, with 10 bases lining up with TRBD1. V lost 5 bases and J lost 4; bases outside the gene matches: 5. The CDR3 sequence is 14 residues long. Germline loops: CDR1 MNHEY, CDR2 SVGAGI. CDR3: CASSPGTGVYEQYF. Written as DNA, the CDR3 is TGTGCCAGCAGTCCCGGGACAGGGGTTTACGAGCAGTACTTC.

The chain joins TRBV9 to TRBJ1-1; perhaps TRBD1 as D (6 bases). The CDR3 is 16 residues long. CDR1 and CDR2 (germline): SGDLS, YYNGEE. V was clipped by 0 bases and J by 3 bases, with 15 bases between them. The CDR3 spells CASSVAPGARDTEAFF. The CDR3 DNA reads TGTGCCAGCAGCGTAGCCCCAGGGGCGCGGGACACTGAAGCTTTCTTT.

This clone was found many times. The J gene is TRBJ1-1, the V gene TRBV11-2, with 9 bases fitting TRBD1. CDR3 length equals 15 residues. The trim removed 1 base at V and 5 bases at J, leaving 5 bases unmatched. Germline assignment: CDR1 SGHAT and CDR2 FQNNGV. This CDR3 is CASSLGPGQGTEAFF. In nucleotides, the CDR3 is TGTGCCAGCAGCTTAGGCCCGGGACAGGGAACTGAAGCTTTCTTT.

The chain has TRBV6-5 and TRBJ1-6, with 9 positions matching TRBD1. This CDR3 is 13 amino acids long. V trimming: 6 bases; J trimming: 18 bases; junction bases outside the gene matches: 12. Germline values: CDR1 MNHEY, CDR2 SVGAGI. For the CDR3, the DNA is TGTGCCAGCAGGTCACCGGGACAGGGTCCCGGCCACTTT. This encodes CASRSPGQGPGHF.

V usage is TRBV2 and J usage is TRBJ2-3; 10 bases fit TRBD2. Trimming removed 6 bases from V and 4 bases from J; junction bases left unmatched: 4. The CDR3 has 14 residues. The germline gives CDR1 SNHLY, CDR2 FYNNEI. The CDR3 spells CASSDGLAADTQYF. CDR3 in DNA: TGTGCCAGCAGCGACGGACTAGCGGCAGATACGCAGTATTTT.

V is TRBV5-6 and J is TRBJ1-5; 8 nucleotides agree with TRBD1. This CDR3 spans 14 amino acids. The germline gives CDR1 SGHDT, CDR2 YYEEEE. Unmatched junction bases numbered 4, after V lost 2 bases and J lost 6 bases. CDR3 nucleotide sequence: TGTGCCAGCAGCTTTGGACAGGGAAGTCAGCCCCAGCATTTT. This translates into CASSFGQGSQPQHF.

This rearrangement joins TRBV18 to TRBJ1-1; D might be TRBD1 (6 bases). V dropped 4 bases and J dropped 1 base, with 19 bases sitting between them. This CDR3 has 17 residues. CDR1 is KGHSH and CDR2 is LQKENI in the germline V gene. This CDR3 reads CASSLVRDKRRNTEAFF. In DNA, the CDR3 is TGTGCCAGCTCACTAGTCCGGGACAAGAGAAGGAACACTGAAGCTTTCTTT.

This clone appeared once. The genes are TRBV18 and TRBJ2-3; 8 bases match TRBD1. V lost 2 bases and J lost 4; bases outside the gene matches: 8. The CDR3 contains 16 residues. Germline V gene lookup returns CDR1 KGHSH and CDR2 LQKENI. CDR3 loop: CASSPGAGGAADTQYF. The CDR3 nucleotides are TGTGCCAGCTCACCAGGAGCAGGGGGCGCCGCAGATACGCAGTATTTT.

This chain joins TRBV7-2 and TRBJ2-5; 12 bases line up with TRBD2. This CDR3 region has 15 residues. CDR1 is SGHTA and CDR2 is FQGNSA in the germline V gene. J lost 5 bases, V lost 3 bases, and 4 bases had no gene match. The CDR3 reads CASSFASGRDETQYF. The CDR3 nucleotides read TGTGCCAGCAGCTTCGCTAGCGGGAGGGACGAGACCCAGTACTTC.

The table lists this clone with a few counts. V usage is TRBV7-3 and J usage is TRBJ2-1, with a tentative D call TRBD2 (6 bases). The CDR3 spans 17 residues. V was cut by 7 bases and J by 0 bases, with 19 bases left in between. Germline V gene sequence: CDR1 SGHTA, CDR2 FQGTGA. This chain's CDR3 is CASNNAGRGSSYNEQFF. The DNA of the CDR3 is TGTGCCAGCAACAATGCAGGGCGGGGAAGCTCCTACAATGAGCAGTTCTTC.

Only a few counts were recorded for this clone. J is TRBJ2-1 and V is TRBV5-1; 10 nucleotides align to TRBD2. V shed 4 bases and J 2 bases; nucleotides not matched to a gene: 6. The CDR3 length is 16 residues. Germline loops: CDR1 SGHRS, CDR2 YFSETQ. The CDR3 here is CASSEVAGGTYNEQFF. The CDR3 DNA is TGCGCCAGCAGCGAGGTAGCGGGAGGAACCTACAATGAGCAGTTCTTC.

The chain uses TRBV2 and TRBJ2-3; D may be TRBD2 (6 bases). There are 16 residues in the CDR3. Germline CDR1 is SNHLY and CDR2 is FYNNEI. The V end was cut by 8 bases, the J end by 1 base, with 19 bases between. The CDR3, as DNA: TGTGCCAGCGGTTTGGGGGGTCGATTGGGCACAGATACGCAGTATTTT. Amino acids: CASGLGGRLGTDTQYF.

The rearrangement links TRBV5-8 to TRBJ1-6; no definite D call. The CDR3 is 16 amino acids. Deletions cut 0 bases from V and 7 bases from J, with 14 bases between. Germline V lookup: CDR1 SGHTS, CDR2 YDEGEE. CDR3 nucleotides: TGTGCCAGCAGCTTGGGCGGAGGCGTCCACAATTCACCCCTCCACTTT. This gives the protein CASSLGGGVHNSPLHF.

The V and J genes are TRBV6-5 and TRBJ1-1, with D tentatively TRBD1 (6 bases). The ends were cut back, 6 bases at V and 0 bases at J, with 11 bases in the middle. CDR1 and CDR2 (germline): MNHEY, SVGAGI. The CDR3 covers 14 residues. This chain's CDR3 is CASRQGTMNTEAFF. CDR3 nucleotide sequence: TGTGCCAGCAGGCAGGGGACGATGAACACTGAAGCTTTCTTT.

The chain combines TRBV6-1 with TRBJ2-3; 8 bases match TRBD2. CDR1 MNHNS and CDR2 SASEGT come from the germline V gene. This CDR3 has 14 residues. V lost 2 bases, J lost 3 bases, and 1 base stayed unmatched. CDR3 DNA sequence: TGTGCCAGCAGTGAAACTAGCGGAACAGATACGCAGTATTTT. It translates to CASSETSGTDTQYF.

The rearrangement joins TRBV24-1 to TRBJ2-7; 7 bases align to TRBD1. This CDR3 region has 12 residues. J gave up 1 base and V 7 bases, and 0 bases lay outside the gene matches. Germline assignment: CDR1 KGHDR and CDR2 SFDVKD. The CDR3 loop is CATRGQSYEQYF. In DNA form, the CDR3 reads TGTGCCACCAGGGGACAGTCCTACGAGCAGTACTTC.

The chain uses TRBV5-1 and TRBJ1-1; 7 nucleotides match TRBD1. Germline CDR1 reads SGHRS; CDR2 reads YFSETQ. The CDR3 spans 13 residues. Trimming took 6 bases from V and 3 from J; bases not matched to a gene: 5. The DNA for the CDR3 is TGCGCCAGCACACAGGGGAGAGACACTGAAGCTTTCTTT. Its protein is CASTQGRDTEAFF.

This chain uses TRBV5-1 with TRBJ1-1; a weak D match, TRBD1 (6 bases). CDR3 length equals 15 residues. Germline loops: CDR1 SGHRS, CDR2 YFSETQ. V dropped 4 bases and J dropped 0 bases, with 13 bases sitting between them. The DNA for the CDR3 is TGCGCCAGCAGCCGCGGGGGGCACATGAACACTGAAGCTTTCTTT. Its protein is CASSRGGHMNTEAFF.

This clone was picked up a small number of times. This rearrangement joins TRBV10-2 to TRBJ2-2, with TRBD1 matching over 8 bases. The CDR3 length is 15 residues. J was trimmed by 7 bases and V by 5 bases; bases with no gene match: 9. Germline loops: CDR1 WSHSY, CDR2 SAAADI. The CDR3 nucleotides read TGCGCCAGCAGTAGTCTTGACAGGGGAAACGGGGAGCTGTTTTTT. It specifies CASSSLDRGNGELFF.

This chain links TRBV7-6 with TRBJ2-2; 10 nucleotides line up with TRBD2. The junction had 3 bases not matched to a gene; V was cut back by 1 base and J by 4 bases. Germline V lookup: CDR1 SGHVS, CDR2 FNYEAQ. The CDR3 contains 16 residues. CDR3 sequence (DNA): TGTGCCAGCAGCTTAGGCGGGACTAGCGCCACCGGGGAGCTGTTTTTT. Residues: CASSLGGTSATGELFF.